Given below is one T cell receptor (beta chain) in context. Treatment indicated: oral pan-JAK inhibitor, 5-10 mg twice daily. The CDR3 contains 15 residues. The V end was cut by 2 bases, the J end by 2 bases, with 13 bases between. These data originate in a study of CD8+ T cells in alopecia areata. RNA was isolated and reverse transcribed to cDNA, the sequencing template. Assay used: immunoSEQ multiplex PCR; TCRdb lists only in-frame clones, some missing. The sample includes some 200,000 clones, 60% of them seen just once. The sequence derives from a human donor with alopecia areata. This chain links TRBV23-1 with TRBJ2-7; no definite D call. TRBV23-1 is an ORF for which the function is uncertain. The material sequenced was CD4+ T cells sorted from blood, taken at week 4, from a patient treated with tofacitinib. The CDR3 loop reads CASSQTPNTTYEQYF. CDR3 sequence (DNA): TGCGCCAGCAGTCAAACCCCCAACACCACCTACGAGCAGTACTTC.